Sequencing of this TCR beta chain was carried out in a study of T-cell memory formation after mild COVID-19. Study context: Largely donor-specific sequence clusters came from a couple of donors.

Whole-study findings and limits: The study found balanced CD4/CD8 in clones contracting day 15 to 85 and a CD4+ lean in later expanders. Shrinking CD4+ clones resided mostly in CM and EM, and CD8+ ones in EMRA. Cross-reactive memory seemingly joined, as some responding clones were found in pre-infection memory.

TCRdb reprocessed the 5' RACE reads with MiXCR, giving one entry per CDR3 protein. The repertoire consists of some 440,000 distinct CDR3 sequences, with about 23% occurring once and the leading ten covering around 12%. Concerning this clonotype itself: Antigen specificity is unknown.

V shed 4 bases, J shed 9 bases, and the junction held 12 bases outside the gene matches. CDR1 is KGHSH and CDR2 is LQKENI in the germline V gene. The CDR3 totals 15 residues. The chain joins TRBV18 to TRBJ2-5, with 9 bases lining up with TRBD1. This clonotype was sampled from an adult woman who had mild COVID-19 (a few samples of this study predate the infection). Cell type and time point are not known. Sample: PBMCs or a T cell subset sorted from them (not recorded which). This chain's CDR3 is CASSLGQGPFIPQYF. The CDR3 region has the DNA TGTGCCAGCTCACTTGGACAGGGGCCCTTTATACCCCAGTACTTC.